Below are 9 T cell receptor beta chains sequenced from a single sample in a study of T cells in Graves' hyperthyroidism and ophthalmopathy. The CDR3 regions of TCR beta were amplified from RNA transcripts. Carried out on the TCR CDR3, a first-round RT-PCR used the HTBI primer set. TCRdb called the multiplex PCR reads again in MiXCR, with one record for every CDR3 protein. The data hold approximately 690,000 distinct CDR3 sequences, with about 14% observed a single time. Sequencing was performed on blood. These receptors all come from a woman in her 50s with Graves' ophthalmopathy.

The gene calls are TRBV29-1 and TRBJ2-7; the D gene is possibly TRBD2 (6 bases). CDR3 length: 15 residues. In germline, CDR1 is SQVTM, CDR2 ANQGSEA. V was clipped by 6 bases and J by 4 bases, with 22 bases between them. The CDR3 region has the DNA TGCAGCGTCCAAGGGACTGGCGGGAATCTTTACGAGCAGTACTTC. Residues: CSVQGTGGNLYEQYF.

This clonotype was detected ten times or more. CDR3 in DNA: TGTGCCAGCAGCCAAGGTGGGACAGAGTATTCACCCCTCCACTTT. This encodes CASSQGGTEYSPLHF. The chain joins TRBV3-1 to TRBJ1-6; 7 bases fit TRBD1. The length of the CDR3 is 15 residues. CDR1 and CDR2 from the germline V gene are LGHDT and YNNKEL (reference sequence). J was trimmed by 8 bases and V by 1 base; bases with no gene match: 5. Full variable domain (missing parts from reference TRBV3-1 and TRBJ1-6): DTAVSQTPKYLVTQMGNDKSIKCEQNLGHDTMYWYKQDSKKFLKIMFSYNNKELIINETVPNRFSPKSPDKAHLNLHINSLELGDSAVYFCASSQGGTEYSPLHFGNGTRLTVT.

This clonotype was detected ten times or more. The rearrangement links TRBV9 to TRBJ1-3, with D hard to call. The CDR3 spans 14 residues. V was shortened by 1 base and J by 0 bases, with 5 bases between the two germline ends. CDR1 is SGDLS and CDR2 is YYNGEE in the germline V gene. The CDR3 reads CASSVQDSGNTIYF. For the CDR3, the DNA is TGTGCCAGCAGCGTACAGGACTCTGGAAACACCATATATTTT.

This clonotype was counted at least ten times. V is TRBV3-1 and J is TRBJ1-2; D not resolved. The CDR3 has 14 residues. Trimming cost V 2 bases and J 0 bases, with 7 bases left between them. Looked up from germline, CDR1 is LGHDT and CDR2 is YNNKEL (reference sequence). Here the CDR3 reads CASSQYTSNYGYTF. The CDR3 DNA reads TGTGCCAGCAGCCAATATACCTCTAACTATGGCTACACCTTC.

This clonotype was detected ten times or more. The J gene is TRBJ2-3, the V gene TRBV28; no definite D call. This CDR3 region has 14 residues. Trimming took off 2 bases at V and 4 bases at J, with 10 bases between the two ends. Germline V gives CDR1 MDHEN, CDR2 SYDVKM. The CDR3 sequence: CASSLNQAADTQYF. CDR3 DNA sequence: TGTGCCAGCAGTTTAAATCAGGCCGCAGATACGCAGTATTTT.

This clonotype was counted many times. The chain links TRBV2 to TRBJ2-7; possibly TRBD1 or TRBD2 for D (6 bases each). V lost 3 bases and J 3 bases, leaving 12 bases between the germline ends. The germline gives CDR1 SNHLY, CDR2 FYNNEI. The CDR3 covers 14 residues. The CDR3 coding sequence is TGTGCCAGCAGTGAGGGGGCGGGGTACTACGAGCAGTACTTC. Translated, it gives CASSEGAGYYEQYF. The whole variable domain, remainder taken from reference TRBV2 and TRBJ2-7, is EPEVTQTPSHQVTQMGQEVILRCVPISNHLYFYWYRQILGQKVEFLVSFYNNEISEKSEIFDDQFSVERPDGSNFTLKIRSTKLEDSAMYFCASSEGAGYYEQYFGPGTRLTVT.

This clonotype was counted only a few times. This chain connects TRBV24-1 to TRBJ2-2, with TRBD2 matching over 9 bases. Germline values: CDR1 KGHDR, CDR2 SFDVKD. This CDR3 comprises 16 residues. Trimming cost V 0 bases and J 5 bases; bases outside gene matches: 3. CDR3 sequence reads: CATSDLIAGDTGELFF. CDR3 DNA: TGTGCCACCAGTGATTTGATAGCGGGAGATACCGGGGAGCTGTTTTTT.

The V gene is TRBV15, the J gene TRBJ1-6; D not certain. V lost 1 base to trimming and J lost 0 bases, with 10 bases between them. The CDR3 extends over 17 amino acids. The germline V gene has CDR1 LNHNV and CDR2 YYDKDF (reference sequence). As DNA, the CDR3 is TGTGCCACCAGCAGAGGCGACCCAAGCTCCTATAATTCACCCCTCCACTTT. Its translation is CATSRGDPSSYNSPLHF.

The rearrangement uses TRBV18 and TRBJ2-4; D remains ambiguous. The CDR3 consists of 17 residues. Trimming removed 3 bases from V and 5 bases from J, with 20 bases in between. Germline V gene sequence: CDR1 KGHSH, CDR2 LQKENI. This CDR3 is CASSPMSRSFSQNIQYF. The CDR3 DNA is TGTGCCAGCTCACCGATGTCGAGGTCTTTTAGCCAAAACATTCAGTACTTC.